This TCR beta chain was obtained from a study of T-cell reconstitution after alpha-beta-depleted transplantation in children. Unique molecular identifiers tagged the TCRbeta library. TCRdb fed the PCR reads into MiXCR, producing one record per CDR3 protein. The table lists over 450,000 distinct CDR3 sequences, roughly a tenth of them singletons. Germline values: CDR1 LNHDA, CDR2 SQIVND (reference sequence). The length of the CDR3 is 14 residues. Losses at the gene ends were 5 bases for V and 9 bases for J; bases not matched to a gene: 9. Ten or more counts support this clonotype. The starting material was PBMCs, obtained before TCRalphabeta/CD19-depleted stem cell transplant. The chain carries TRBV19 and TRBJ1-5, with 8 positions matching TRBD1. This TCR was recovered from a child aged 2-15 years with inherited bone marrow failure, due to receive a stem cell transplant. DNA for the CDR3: TGTGCCAGTAGTGGTATCAGGGGGCAATGGCCCCAGCATTTT. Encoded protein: CASSGIRGQWPQHF.